These 27 T cell receptor beta chains were all obtained from the same sample, sequenced in a study of blood T cell repertoires in COVID-19. TCRdb keeps only in-frame clones here, not all; method: immunoSEQ multiplex PCR. The sample has 150,000 to 170,000 clones; approximately 80% are singletons. The source material was peripheral blood. These TCRs come from an older woman with COVID-19, enrolled during active disease.

J is TRBJ2-1 and V is TRBV19; 11 bases line up with TRBD2. The CDR3 length is 13 residues. V shed 7 bases, J shed 7 bases, and the junction held 3 bases outside the gene matches. Germline V gene lookup returns CDR1 LNHDA and CDR2 SQIVND (reference sequence). CDR3: CASTLAGGNEQFF. The CDR3 coding sequence is TGTGCCAGTACCTTAGCGGGGGGGAATGAGCAGTTCTTC.

The chain recombines TRBV19 with TRBJ1-3, with 8 bases aligning to TRBD1. Germline assignment: CDR1 LNHDA and CDR2 SQIVND (reference sequence). CDR3 length: 15 residues. The V segment lost 6 bases and the J segment 0 bases; nucleotides outside the gene matches: 4. CDR3 nucleotide sequence: TGTGCCAGTAGGGACAGGGACTCCTCTGGAAACACCATATATTTT. It is translated as CASRDRDSSGNTIYF.

V usage is TRBV27 and J usage is TRBJ2-2; 7 nucleotides align to TRBD2. Trimming at V came to 3 bases and at J to 1 base, leaving 2 bases not matched to a gene. From germline, CDR1 is MNHEY and CDR2 SMNVEV (reference sequence). The CDR3 is made up of 15 amino acids. The CDR3 protein is CASSFGTMNTGELFF. In nucleotides, the CDR3 is TGTGCCAGCAGTTTCGGGACTATGAACACCGGGGAGCTGTTTTTT.

This rearrangement joins TRBV7-2 to TRBJ2-7; 11 bases map to TRBD2. V was pared by 2 bases and J by 6 bases, with 3 bases of the junction left unmatched. The germline gives CDR1 SGHTA, CDR2 FQGNSA. This CDR3 has 14 residues. In DNA form, the CDR3 reads TGTGCCAGCAGCTTACTAGCGGGAGGATCCGAGCAGTACTTC. Translating it yields CASSLLAGGSEQYF.

The chain joins TRBV3-1 (or the pseudogene TRBV3-2) to TRBJ2-3, with D perhaps matching TRBD2 (6 bases). V lost 5 bases, J lost 2 bases, and 14 bases lay in between. There are 15 residues in the CDR3. Germline V gene data show CDR1 as LGHDT and CDR2 as YNNKEL (reference sequence). The CDR3, as DNA: TGTGCCAGCAGCGTATCTAGCGACCCCACAGATACGCAGTATTTT. As protein: CASSVSSDPTDTQYF.

This chain connects TRBV6-5 to TRBJ1-1, with TRBD1 matching over 8 bases. Trimming took 6 bases from V and 5 from J; bases not matched to a gene: 2. Per the germline V gene, CDR1 is MNHEY and CDR2 is SVGAGI. This CDR3 comprises 12 residues. The DNA of the CDR3 is TGTGCCAGCAGGACAGGGGTTACTGAAGCTTTCTTT. Translation: CASRTGVTEAFF.

This clone was seen more than once but under ten times. CDR3: CSSKMAETQYF. Here the CDR3 DNA reads TGCAGTTCTAAAATGGCAGAGACCCAGTACTTC. The V call is TRBV20-1, the J call TRBJ2-5, with D uncertain. CDR1 is DFQATT and CDR2 is SNEGSKA in the germline V gene (reference sequence). This CDR3 is built from 11 residues. V gave up 8 bases and J gave up 4 bases, with 11 bases separating them.

This chain links TRBV18 with TRBJ1-6, with a weak D call TRBD1 (5 bases). Germline V gene sequence: CDR1 KGHSH, CDR2 LQKENI. Trimming took 2 bases from V and 11 from J, leaving 19 bases between them. The CDR3 extends over 16 amino acids. CDR3: CASSPRTDPGGAPLHF. DNA of the CDR3: TGTGCCAGCTCACCAAGGACGGACCCCGGGGGGGCACCCCTCCACTTT.

The chain recombines TRBV11-1 with TRBJ2-1; D call uncertain. The V gene lost 1 base and the J gene lost 10 bases, with 8 bases spanning the gap. The CDR3 totals 12 residues. Germline loops: CDR1 SGHAT, CDR2 FQDESV (reference sequence). The CDR3 spells CASSLVVREQFF. As DNA, the CDR3 is TGTGCCAGCAGCTTAGTAGTGCGGGAGCAGTTCTTC.

The chain is built from TRBV28 and TRBJ2-1; 12 nucleotides line up with TRBD2. Germline V lookup: CDR1 MDHEN, CDR2 SYDVKM. The CDR3 consists of 14 residues. Germline trimming cut 8 bases from V and 5 bases from J; bases unmatched to any gene: 4. This chain's CDR3 is CASFLAGGNNEQFF. Written as DNA, the CDR3 is TGTGCCAGCTTTCTAGCGGGGGGGAACAATGAGCAGTTCTTC.

This clone was seen only a few times. V usage is TRBV19 and J usage is TRBJ2-4; 7 bases fit TRBD1. Germline V lookup: CDR1 LNHDA, CDR2 SQIVND (reference sequence). V was clipped by 4 bases and J by 10 bases; unmatched bases: 10. The CDR3 has 14 amino acids. CDR3 protein: CASSKAGGNLIQYF. CDR3 coding DNA: TGTGCCAGTAGTAAGGCAGGGGGAAACTTAATTCAGTACTTC.

This clone was detected once. The J gene is TRBJ1-6, the V gene TRBV12-3 or TRBV12-4; TRBD1 is a possible D gene (5 bases). The CDR3 is made up of 12 amino acids. Trimming left V 8 bases short and J 6 bases short, with 8 bases between. CDR3 in amino acids: CASAGFNSPLHF. The CDR3 DNA reads as TGTGCCAGCGCAGGGTTTAATTCACCCCTCCACTTT.

V and J are TRBV19 and TRBJ2-3, with 7 bases lining up with TRBD1. The CDR3 covers 14 residues. Germline CDR1 LNHDA, CDR2 SQIVND (reference sequence). V lost 9 bases, J lost 4 bases, and 10 bases stayed unmatched. CDR3 coding DNA: TGTGCCAGCGCATGGGACAGCCTTTCAGATACGCAGTATTTT. Protein: CASAWDSLSDTQYF.

This rearrangement joins TRBV6-1 to TRBJ2-7, with D possibly TRBD1 on 6 matching bases. The CDR3 contains 14 residues. Per germline, CDR1 MNHNS and CDR2 SASEGT. The V and J ends lost 3 bases and 1 base respectively, with 10 bases between them. The CDR3: CASSDRQGSYEQYV. The CDR3, as DNA: TGTGCCAGCAGTGACCGCCAGGGGTCCTACGAGCAGTACGTC.

The CDR3 is CATSRGLATNEKLFF. DNA for the CDR3: TGTGCCACCAGCAGAGGTCTTGCAACTAATGAAAAACTGTTTTTT. V and J are TRBV15 and TRBJ1-4; D gene unclear. Trimming pared 1 base from V and 0 bases from J, leaving 6 bases between. This CDR3 has 15 amino acids. CDR1 and CDR2 (germline): LNHNV, YYDKDF (reference sequence).

This clone occurred once. The gene calls are TRBV5-1 and TRBJ2-1; TRBD1 is a possible D gene (6 bases). The germline CDR1 and CDR2 sequences are SGHRS and YFSETQ. This CDR3 has 15 residues. V was pared by 6 bases and J by 8 bases, with 21 bases between. DNA for the CDR3: TGCGCCAGCAACGTAAAGGACAGCTTATTGGATGAGCAGTTCTTC. It is translated as CASNVKDSLLDEQFF.

This clone was recorded only once. The rearrangement links TRBV9 to TRBJ1-1; D possibly corresponds to TRBD1 (5 bases). V was shortened by 3 bases and J by 2 bases, with 14 bases between the two germline ends. Looked up from germline, CDR1 is SGDLS and CDR2 is YYNGEE. The CDR3 loop spans 15 amino acids. The CDR3 region has the DNA TGTGCCAGCAGCGCCGCACAGGCACCTAACACTGAAGCTTTCTTT. Translating gives CASSAAQAPNTEAFF.

The chain carries TRBV11-2 and TRBJ1-2; possibly TRBD1 for D (6 bases). The CDR3 sequence is 13 residues long. V was clipped by 5 bases and J by 2 bases, with 9 bases between them. Germline V gives CDR1 SGHAT, CDR2 FQNNGV. CDR3 DNA: TGTGCCAGCAGCCTAGGGACAAACTATGGCTACACCTTC. Translating gives CASSLGTNYGYTF.

The chain is built from TRBV6-5 and TRBJ2-7; TRBD2 matches at 9 bases. The CDR3 runs to 13 residues. V trimming: 8 bases; J trimming: 5 bases; junction bases outside the gene matches: 7. Germline assignment: CDR1 MNHEY and CDR2 SVGAGI. The CDR3 loop reads CASYSGRENEQYF. The DNA for the CDR3 is TGTGCCAGCTATAGCGGGAGAGAAAACGAGCAGTACTTC.

The chain couples TRBV9 to TRBJ2-3, with D unresolved. CDR1 is SGDLS, CDR2 YYNGEE, per germline. The CDR3 runs 14 residues. The V end was cut by 1 base, the J end by 6 bases, with 12 bases between. CDR3: CASSVFPSEDTQYF. In nucleotides, the CDR3 is TGTGCCAGCAGCGTATTCCCGTCGGAGGATACGCAGTATTTT.

This clone was seen only once. The genes are TRBV6-5 and TRBJ1-1; possibly TRBD1 for D (6 bases). CDR3 length: 13 residues. V was shortened by 8 bases and J by 5 bases, with 15 bases between the two germline ends. The germline V gene encodes CDR1 MNHEY and CDR2 SVGAGI. The CDR3 nucleotides read TGTGCCAGCGGGGCAGGGGTGGAAACTGAAGCTTTCTTT. This sequence encodes CASGAGVETEAFF.

V is TRBV6-2 or TRBV6-3 and J is TRBJ1-5; 8 bases map to TRBD1. After removal of 6 bases from V and 6 bases from J, the junction contained 10 bases not matched to a gene. Germline CDR1 is MNHEY and CDR2 is SVGEGT. The CDR3 runs 15 residues. This CDR3 is CASSFRQGLSQPQHF. CDR3 sequence (DNA): TGTGCCAGCAGCTTTCGACAGGGGTTGAGTCAGCCCCAGCATTTT.

This chain connects TRBV9 to TRBJ2-1; D gene uncertain. Between the trimmed V and J ends, which lost 0 bases and 7 bases, there was a span of 20 bases. The V gene's germline CDR1 is SGDLS and CDR2 YYNGEE. The CDR3 sequence is 17 residues long. The CDR3 DNA reads TGTGCCAGCAGCGTAGTTCCCCGACTTGGGTGGATAAATGAGCAGTTCTTC. It codes for CASSVVPRLGWINEQFF.

The rearrangement joins TRBV6-2 or TRBV6-3 to TRBJ2-2, with D tentatively TRBD1 (5 bases). CDR1 MNHEY and CDR2 SVGEGT come from the germline V gene. V lost 5 bases, J lost 5 bases, and 18 bases lay in between. The CDR3 extends over 16 amino acids. This chain's CDR3 is CASSTPSRVYTGELFF. CDR3 coding DNA: TGTGCCAGCAGTACCCCGTCCAGGGTGTATACCGGGGAGCTGTTTTTT.

The chain is built from TRBV7-9 and TRBJ1-4; 8 positions match TRBD1. Germline V gene lookup returns CDR1 SEHNR and CDR2 FQNEAQ (reference sequence). The CDR3 has 13 residues. The J segment lost 15 bases and the V segment lost 5 bases, leaving 11 bases of the junction unmatched. CDR3 DNA sequence: TGTGCCAGCAGCCCCGAGGTCGGGACAGGTTTGTTTTTT. Residues: CASSPEVGTGLFF.

This rearrangement joins TRBV6-5 to TRBJ1-1; unclear D gene. V lost 4 bases, J lost 4 bases, and 10 bases lay in between. In germline, CDR1 is MNHEY, CDR2 SVGAGI. CDR3 size: 13 residues. CDR3 DNA sequence: TGTGCCAGCAGTTCGCTAGGTGGCACTGAAGCTTTCTTT. Translated, it gives CASSSLGGTEAFF.

This clone was detected only a few times. The chain recombines TRBV3-1 (or the pseudogene TRBV3-2) with TRBJ1-1; D not resolved. Germline V CDR1 and CDR2: LGHDT, YNNKEL (reference sequence). This CDR3 is 13 amino acids long. V lost 6 bases to trimming and J lost 1 base, with 9 bases between them. CDR3 amino acids: CASRTSGNTEAFF. CDR3 bases: TGTGCCAGCAGAACTTCAGGGAACACTGAAGCTTTCTTT.